This TCR beta chain was captured by sequencing in a study of blood T cell repertoires in COVID-19. Trimming pared 2 bases from V and 6 bases from J, leaving 20 bases between. Germline V gene data show CDR1 as SNHLY and CDR2 as FYNNEI. This CDR3 has 17 amino acids. This table comes from immunoSEQ multiplex PCR, and its TCRdb copy is limited to in-frame clones, with some not included. In the table there are around 160,000 clones, about 90% of which are singletons. Sequences were obtained from PBMCs or T cells enriched from blood (not recorded which). The receptor's source is a woman aged 40 to 50 who had been exposed to COVID-19. The chain uses TRBV2 and TRBJ2-4, with D possibly being TRBD2 (6 bases). Written as DNA, the CDR3 is TGTGCCAGCAGTGAAAGTCAGAACGTGTTCGGGGGAAACATTCAGTACTTC. This codes for CASSESQNVFGGNIQYF.